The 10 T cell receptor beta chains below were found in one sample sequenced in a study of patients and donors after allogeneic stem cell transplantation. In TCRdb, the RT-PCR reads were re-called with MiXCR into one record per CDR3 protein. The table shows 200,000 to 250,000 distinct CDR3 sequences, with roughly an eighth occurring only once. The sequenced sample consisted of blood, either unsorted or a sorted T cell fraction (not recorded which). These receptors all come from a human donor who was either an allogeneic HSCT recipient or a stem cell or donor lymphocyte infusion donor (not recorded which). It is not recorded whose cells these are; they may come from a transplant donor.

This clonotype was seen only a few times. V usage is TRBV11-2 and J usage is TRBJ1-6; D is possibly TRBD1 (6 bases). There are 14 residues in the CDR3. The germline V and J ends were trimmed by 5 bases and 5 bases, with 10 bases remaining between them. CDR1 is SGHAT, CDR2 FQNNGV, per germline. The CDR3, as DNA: TGTGCCAGCAGCCGAAACAGGGATAATTCACCCCTCCACTTT. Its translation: CASSRNRDNSPLHF.

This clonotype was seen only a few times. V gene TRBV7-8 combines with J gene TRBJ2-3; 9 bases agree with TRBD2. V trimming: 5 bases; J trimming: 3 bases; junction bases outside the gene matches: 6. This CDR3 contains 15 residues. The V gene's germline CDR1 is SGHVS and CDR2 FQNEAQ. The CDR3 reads CASSPLAGLTDTQYF. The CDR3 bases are TGTGCCAGCAGCCCCCTAGCGGGACTAACAGATACGCAGTATTTT.

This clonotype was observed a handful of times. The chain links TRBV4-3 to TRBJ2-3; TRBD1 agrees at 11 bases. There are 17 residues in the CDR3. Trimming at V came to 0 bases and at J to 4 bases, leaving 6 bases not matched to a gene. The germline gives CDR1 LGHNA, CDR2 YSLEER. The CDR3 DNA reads TGCGCCAGCAGCCAAGATAGGGGACAGGGGGTAGCAGATACGCAGTATTTT. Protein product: CASSQDRGQGVADTQYF.

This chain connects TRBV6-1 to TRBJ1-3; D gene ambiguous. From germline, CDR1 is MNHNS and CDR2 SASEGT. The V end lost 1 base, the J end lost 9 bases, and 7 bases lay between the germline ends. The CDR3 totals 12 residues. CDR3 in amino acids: CASSEEWGTIYF. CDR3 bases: TGTGCCAGCAGTGAAGAGTGGGGCACCATATATTTT.

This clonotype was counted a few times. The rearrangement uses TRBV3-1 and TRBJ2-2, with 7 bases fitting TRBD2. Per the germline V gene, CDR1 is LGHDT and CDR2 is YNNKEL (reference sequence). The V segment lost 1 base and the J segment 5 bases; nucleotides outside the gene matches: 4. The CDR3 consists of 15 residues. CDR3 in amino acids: CASSQGLAETGELFF. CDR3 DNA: TGTGCCAGCAGCCAAGGGCTAGCGGAGACCGGGGAGCTGTTTTTT.

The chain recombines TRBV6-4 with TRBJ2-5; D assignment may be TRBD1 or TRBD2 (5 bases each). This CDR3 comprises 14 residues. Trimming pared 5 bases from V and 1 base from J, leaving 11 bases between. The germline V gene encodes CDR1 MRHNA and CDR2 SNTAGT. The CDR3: CASSLRGVQETQYF. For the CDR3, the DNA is TGTGCCAGCAGTCTTAGGGGAGTCCAAGAGACCCAGTACTTC.

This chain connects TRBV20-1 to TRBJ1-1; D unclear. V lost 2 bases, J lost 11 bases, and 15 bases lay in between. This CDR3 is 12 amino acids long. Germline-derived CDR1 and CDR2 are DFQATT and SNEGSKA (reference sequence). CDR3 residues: CSARPEAPGAFF. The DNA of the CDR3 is TGCAGTGCTAGACCCGAGGCGCCGGGGGCTTTCTTT.

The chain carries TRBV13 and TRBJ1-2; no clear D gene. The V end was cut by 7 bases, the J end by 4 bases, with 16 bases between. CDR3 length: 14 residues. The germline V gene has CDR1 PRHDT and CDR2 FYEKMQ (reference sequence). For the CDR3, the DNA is TGTGCCAGCACTCGACCCCCCCAGACCTATGGCTACACCTTC. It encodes CASTRPPQTYGYTF.

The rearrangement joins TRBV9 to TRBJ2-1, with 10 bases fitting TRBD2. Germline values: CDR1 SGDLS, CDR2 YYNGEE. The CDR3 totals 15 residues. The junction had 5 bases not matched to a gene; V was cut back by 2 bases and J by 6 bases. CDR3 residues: CASSVASGGLNEQFF. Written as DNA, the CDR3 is TGTGCCAGCAGCGTTGCTAGCGGGGGCCTCAATGAGCAGTTCTTC.

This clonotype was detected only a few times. CDR3 nucleotide sequence: TGCGCCAGCAGCTCCCTTGGGAGGGTCCCCTACAATGAGCAGTTCTTC. The encoded protein is CASSSLGRVPYNEQFF. The chain employs TRBV4-1 and TRBJ2-1; 7 bases line up with TRBD2. CDR3 size: 16 residues. V lost 5 bases, J lost 2 bases, and 9 bases stayed unmatched. The V gene's germline CDR1 is MGHRA and CDR2 YSYEKL.